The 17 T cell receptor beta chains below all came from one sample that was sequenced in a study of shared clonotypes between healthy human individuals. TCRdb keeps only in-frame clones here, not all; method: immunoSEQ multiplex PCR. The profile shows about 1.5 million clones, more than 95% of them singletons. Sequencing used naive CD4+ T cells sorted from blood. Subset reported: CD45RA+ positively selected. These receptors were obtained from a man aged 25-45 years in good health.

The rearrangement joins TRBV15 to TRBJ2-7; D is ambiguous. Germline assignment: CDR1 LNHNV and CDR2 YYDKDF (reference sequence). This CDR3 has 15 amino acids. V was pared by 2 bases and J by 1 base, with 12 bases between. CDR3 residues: CATSRPGGKSYEQYF. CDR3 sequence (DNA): TGTGCCACCAGCAGACCAGGTGGAAAATCCTACGAGCAGTACTTC.

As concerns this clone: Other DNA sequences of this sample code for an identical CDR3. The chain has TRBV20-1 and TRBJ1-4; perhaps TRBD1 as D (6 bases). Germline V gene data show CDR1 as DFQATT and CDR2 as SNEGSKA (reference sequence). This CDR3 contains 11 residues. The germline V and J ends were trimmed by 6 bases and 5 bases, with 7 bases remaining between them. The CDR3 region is CSAGGNEKLFF. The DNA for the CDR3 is TGCAGTGCAGGGGGGAATGAAAAACTGTTTTTT.

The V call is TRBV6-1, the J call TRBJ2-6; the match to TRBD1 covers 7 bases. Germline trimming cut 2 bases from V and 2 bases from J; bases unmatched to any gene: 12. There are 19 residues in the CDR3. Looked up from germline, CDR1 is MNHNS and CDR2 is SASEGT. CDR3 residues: CASSEFPGQRGTGANVLTF. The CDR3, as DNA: TGTGCCAGCAGTGAATTCCCGGGACAGAGGGGAACTGGGGCCAACGTCCTGACTTTC.

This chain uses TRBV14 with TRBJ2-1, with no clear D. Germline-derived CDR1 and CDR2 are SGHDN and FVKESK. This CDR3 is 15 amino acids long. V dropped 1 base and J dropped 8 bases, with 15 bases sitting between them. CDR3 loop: CASSQGRVSFYEQFF. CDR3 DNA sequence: TGTGCCAGCAGCCAAGGTCGCGTTTCCTTCTATGAGCAGTTCTTC.

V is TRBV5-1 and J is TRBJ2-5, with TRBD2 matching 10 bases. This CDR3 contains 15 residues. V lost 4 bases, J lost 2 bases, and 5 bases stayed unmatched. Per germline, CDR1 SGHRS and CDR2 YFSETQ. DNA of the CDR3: TGCGCCAGCAGCCTGCGGACTAGCGGACAAGAGACCCAGTACTTC. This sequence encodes CASSLRTSGQETQYF. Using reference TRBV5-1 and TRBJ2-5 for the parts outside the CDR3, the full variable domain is KAGVTQTPRYLIKTRGQQVTLSCSPISGHRSVSWYQQTPGQGLQFLFEYFSETQRNKGNFPGRFSGRQFSNSRSEMNVSTLELGDSALYLCASSLRTSGQETQYFGPGTRLLVL.

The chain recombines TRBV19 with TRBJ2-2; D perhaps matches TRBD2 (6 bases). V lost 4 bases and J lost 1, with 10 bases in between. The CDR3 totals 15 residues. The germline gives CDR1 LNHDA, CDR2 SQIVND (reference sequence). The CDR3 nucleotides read TGTGCCAGTAGTAACCCGGGACTGAACACCGGGGAGCTGTTTTTT. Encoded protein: CASSNPGLNTGELFF. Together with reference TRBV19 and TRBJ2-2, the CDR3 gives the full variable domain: DGGITQSPKYLFRKEGQNVTLSCEQNLNHDAMYWYRQDPGQGLRLIYYSQIVNDFQKGDIAEGYSVSREKKESFPLTVTSAQKNPTAFYLCASSNPGLNTGELFFGEGSRLTVL.

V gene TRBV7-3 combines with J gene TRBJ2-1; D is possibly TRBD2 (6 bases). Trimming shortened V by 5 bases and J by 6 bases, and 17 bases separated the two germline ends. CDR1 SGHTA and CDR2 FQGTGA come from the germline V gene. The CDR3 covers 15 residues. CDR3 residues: CASSPIAAAINEQFF. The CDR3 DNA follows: TGTGCCAGCAGCCCAATAGCGGCCGCAATCAATGAGCAGTTCTTC.

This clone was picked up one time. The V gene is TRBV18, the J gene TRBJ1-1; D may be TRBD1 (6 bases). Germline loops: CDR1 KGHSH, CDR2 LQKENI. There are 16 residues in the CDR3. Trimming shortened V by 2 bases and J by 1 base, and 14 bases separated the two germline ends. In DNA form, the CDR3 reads TGTGCCAGCTCACCAACACAGGGAGGGGAGAACACTGAAGCTTTCTTT. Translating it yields CASSPTQGGENTEAFF.

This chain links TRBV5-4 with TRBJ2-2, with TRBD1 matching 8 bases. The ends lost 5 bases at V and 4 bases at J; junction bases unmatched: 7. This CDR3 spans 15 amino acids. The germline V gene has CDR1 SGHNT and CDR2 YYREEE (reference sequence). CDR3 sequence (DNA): TGTGCCAGCAGGCGGGGACAGGTGGGCACCGGGGAGCTGTTTTTT. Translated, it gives CASRRGQVGTGELFF.

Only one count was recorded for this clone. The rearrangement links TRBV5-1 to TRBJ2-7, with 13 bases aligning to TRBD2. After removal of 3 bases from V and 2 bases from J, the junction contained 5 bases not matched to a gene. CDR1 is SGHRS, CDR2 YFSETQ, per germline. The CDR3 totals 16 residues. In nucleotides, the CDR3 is TGCGCCAGCAGCTATGGACTAGCGGGAGTTACCTACGAGCAGTACTTC. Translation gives CASSYGLAGVTYEQYF.

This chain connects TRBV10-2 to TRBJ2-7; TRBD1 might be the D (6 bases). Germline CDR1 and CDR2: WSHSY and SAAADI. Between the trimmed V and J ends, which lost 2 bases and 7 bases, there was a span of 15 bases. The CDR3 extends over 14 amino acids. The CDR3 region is CASSEDTGRREQYF. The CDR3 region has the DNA TGCGCCAGCAGTGAGGACACAGGGCGTCGGGAGCAGTACTTC.

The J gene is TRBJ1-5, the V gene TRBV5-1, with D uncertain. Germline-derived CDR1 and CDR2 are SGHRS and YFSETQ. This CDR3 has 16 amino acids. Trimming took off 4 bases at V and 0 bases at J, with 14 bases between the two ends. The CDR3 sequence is CASSGLEIYSNQPQHF. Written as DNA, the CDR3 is TGCGCCAGCAGCGGCCTGGAGATCTATAGCAATCAGCCCCAGCATTTT.

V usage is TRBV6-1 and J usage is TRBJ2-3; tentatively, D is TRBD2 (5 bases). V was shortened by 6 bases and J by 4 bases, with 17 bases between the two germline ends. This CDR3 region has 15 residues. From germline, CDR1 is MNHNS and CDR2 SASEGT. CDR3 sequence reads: CASSGLWPGADTQYF. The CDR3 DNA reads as TGTGCCAGCAGCGGCCTCTGGCCCGGGGCAGATACGCAGTATTTT.

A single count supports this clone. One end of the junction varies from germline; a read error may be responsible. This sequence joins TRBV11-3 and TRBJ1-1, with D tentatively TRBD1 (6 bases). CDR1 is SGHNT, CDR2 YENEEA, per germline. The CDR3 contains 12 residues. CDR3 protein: CASSLDRQEAFF. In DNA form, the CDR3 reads TGTGCCAGCAGCCTAGACAGGCAAGAAGCTTTCTTT. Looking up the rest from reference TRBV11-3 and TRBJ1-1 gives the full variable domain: EAGVVQSPRYKIIEKKQPVAFWCNPISGHNTLYWYLQNLGQGPELLIRYENEEAVDDSQLPKDRFSAERLKGVDSTLKIQPAELGDSAVYLCASSLDRQEAFFGQGTRLTVV.

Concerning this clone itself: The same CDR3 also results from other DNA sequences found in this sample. The CDR3 loop reads CASSLALETQYF. In DNA, the CDR3 is TGCGCCAGCAGCTTGGCTTTGGAGACCCAGTACTTC. The rearrangement joins TRBV5-1 to TRBJ2-5; D is uncertain. V lost 0 bases to trimming and J lost 5 bases, with 5 bases between them. The CDR3 covers 12 residues. Germline V gene sequence: CDR1 SGHRS, CDR2 YFSETQ.

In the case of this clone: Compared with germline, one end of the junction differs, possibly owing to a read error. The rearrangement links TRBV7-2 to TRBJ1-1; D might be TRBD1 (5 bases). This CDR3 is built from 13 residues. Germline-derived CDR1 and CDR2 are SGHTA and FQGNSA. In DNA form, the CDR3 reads TGTGCCAGCGTCGGGACTGCGAACTCTGAAGCTTTCTTT. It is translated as CASVGTANSEAFF.

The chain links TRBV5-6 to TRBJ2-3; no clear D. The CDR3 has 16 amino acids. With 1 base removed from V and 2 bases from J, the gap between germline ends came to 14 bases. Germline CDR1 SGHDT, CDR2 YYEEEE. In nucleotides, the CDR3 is TGTGCCAGCAGCTTGTACCAGCTAGTCCACACAGATACGCAGTATTTT. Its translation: CASSLYQLVHTDTQYF.